A single T cell receptor beta chain is shown here with its context. Since no conserved phenylalanine or tryptophan closes the CDR3, a read error is the likely cause. The DNA is omitted, as the CDR3 cannot be located on it reliably, and the CDR3 follows TCRdb's listing. This entry comes from a study of identical twins. The CDR3 comprises 12 residues, both ends counted. Template switching added a universal primer site; cDNA carried unique molecular identifiers. TCRdb re-analysed the 5' RACE reads in MiXCR, keeping a single row per CDR3 protein. Counted here are about 890,000 distinct CDR3 sequences, more than 9% occurring once; the ten biggest clones make up roughly 1.5%. These same data were also listed under a study on yellow fever vaccine responses in identical twins.

This TCR derives from a woman between 18 and 29 years old in good health. Material for sequencing was PBMCs. This chain links TRBV21-1 with TRBJ2-4. TRBV21-1 is a pseudogene locus. Here the CDR3 reads CASSKVTFQDFI.